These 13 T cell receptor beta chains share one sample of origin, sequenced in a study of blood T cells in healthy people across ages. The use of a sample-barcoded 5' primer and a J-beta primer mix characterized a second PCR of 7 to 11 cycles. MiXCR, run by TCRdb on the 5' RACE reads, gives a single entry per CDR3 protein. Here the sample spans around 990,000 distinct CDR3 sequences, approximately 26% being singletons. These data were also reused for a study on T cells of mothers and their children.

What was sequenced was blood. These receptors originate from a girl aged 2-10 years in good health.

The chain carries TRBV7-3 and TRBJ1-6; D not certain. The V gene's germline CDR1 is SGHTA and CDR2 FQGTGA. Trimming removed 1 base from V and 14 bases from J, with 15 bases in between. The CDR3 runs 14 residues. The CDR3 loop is CASSLSGGPGALHF. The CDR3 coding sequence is TGTGCCAGCAGCTTAAGCGGCGGGCCTGGCGCCCTCCACTTT.

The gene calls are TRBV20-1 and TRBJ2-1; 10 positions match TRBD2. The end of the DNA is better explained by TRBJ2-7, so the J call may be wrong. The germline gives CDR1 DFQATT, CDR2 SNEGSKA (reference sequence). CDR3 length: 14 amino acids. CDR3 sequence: CSARDLAGGFEQYF. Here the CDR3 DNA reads TGCAGTGCTAGAGATTTAGCGGGAGGTTTCGAGCAGTACTTC.

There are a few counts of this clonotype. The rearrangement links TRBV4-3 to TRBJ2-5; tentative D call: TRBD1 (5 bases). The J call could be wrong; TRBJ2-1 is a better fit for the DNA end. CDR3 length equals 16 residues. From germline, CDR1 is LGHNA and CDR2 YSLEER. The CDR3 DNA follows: TGCGCCAGCAGCCAAGGGTTCAGGGATCCCCCCTATGAGCAGTTCTTC. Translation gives CASSQGFRDPPYEQFF.

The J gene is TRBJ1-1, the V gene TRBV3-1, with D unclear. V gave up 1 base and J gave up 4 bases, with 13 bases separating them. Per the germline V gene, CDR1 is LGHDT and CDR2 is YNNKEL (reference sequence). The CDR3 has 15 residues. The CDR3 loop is CASSQVPGLGTEAFF. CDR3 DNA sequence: TGTGCCAGCAGCCAAGTTCCAGGTTTGGGCACTGAAGCTTTCTTT.

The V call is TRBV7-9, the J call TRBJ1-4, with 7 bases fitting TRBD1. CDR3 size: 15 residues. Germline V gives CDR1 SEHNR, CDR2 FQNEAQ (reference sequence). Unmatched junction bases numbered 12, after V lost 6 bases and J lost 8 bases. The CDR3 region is CASSLGRGPEEKLFF. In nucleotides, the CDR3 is TGTGCCAGCAGTCTGGGGAGGGGGCCAGAGGAAAAACTGTTTTTT.

CDR3 DNA: TGTGCCACCAGTGATTCTAGACCGCGAAGCTCCTACAATGAGCAGTTCTTC. It yields the protein CATSDSRPRSSYNEQFF. The chain links TRBV24-1 to TRBJ2-1; D remains ambiguous. Looked up from germline, CDR1 is KGHDR and CDR2 is SFDVKD. CDR3 size: 17 residues. V was cut by 2 bases and J by 0 bases, with 13 bases left in between.

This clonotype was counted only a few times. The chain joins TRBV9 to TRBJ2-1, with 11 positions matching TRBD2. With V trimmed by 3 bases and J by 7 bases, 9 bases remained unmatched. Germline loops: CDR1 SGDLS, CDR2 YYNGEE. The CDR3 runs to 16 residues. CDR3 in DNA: TGTGCCAGCAGCGACCAACTAGCGGGGGAAGATAATGAGCAGTTCTTC. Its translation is CASSDQLAGEDNEQFF.

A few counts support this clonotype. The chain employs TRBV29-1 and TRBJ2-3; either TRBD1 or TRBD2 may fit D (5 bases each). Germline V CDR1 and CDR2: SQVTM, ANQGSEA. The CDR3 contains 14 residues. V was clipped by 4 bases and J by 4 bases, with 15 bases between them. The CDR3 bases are TGCAGCGTTGGAATGGGACCGGGACCAGATACGCAGTATTTT. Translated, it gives CSVGMGPGPDTQYF.

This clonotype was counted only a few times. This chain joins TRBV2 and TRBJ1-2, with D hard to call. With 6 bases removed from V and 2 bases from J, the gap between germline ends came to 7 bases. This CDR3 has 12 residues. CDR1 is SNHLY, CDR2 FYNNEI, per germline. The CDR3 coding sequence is TGTGCCAGCAGGGAGAGGAACTATGGCTACACCTTC. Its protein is CASRERNYGYTF.

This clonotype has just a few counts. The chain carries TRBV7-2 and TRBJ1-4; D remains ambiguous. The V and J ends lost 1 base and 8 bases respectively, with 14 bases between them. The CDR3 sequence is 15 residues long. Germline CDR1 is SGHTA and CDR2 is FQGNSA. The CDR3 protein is CASSLVPDGREKLFF. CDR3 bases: TGTGCCAGCAGCTTAGTTCCAGACGGTAGAGAAAAACTGTTTTTT.

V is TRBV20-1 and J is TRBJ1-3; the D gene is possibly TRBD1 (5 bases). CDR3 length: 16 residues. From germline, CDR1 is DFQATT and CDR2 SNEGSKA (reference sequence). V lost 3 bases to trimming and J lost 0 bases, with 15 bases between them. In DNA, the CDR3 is TGCAGTGCTAGGGGATTCGACAGCGCCTCTGGAAACACCATATATTTT. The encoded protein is CSARGFDSASGNTIYF.

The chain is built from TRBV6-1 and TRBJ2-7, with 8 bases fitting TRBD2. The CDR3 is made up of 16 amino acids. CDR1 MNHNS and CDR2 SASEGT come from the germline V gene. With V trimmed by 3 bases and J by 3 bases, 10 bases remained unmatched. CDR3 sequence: CASSESKLAVDYEQYF. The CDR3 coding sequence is TGTGCCAGCAGTGAGTCAAAACTAGCGGTCGACTACGAGCAGTACTTC.

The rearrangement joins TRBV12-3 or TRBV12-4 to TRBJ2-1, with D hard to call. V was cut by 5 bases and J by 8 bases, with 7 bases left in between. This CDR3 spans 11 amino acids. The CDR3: CASSIIHEQFF. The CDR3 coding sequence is TGTGCCAGCAGTATAATCCATGAGCAGTTCTTC.